A selection of T cell receptor beta chains follows, all from one sample in a study of cytomegalovirus exposure and HLA in healthy donors. The protocol was immunoSEQ multiplex PCR, while the TCRdb copy is restricted to in-frame clones and leaves out a portion. The sample has roughly 180,000 clones; around nine tenths are singletons. The sequenced material came from PBMCs. The receptor set was obtained from a man in his thirties or forties in good health and CMV-seropositive. CDR3s include the opening cysteine and the closing phenylalanine or tryptophan. The D gene is left open where the match is weak. Expanded clones are given a class, and other clones once, few, many or no size at all.

j_call	d_call	v_call	clone_size	cdr3_nt	cdr3_aa
TRBJ1-1	.	TRBV29-1	few	TGCAGCGTTGCCAGGGGCGGGAACACTGAAGCTTTCTTT	CSVARGGNTEAFF
TRBJ2-5	.	TRBV5-1	.	TGCGCCAGCAGCTTGTCTTGGTTTCAAATGGAGACCCAGTACTTC	CASSLSWFQMETQYF
TRBJ2-7	TRBD2	TRBV5-4	.	TGTGCCAGCAGCTCCCAAAGCGGGAGTCTCTACGAGCAGTACTTC	CASSSQSGSLYEQYF
TRBJ1-4	TRBD1	TRBV6-6	.	TGTGCCAGCAGTTACCCGTCAGGGGGTGAAAAACTGTTTTTT	CASSYPSGGEKLFF
TRBJ2-5	TRBD2	TRBV6-1	.	TGTGCCAGCAGTGAAGTAGCGGGGGTCGCAGAGACCCAGTACTTC	CASSEVAGVAETQYF
TRBJ2-7	TRBD2	TRBV5-1	.	TGCGCCAGCAGCTTGGTTATAGCGGGGGCCTACGAGCAGTACTTC	CASSLVIAGAYEQYF
TRBJ1-6	.	TRBV15	.	TGTGCCACCAGCAGAGATATCACGAGCTCCTATAATTCACCCCTCCACTTT	CATSRDITSSYNSPLHF
TRBJ1-3	.	TRBV9	.	TGTGCCAGCAGCGTGGAAGGTTTCTCTGGAAACACCATATATTTT	CASSVEGFSGNTIYF
TRBJ2-4	.	TRBV7-9	.	TGTGCCAGCAGCTTACCGGGGCAATCAGCCAAAAACATTCAGTACTTC	CASSLPGQSAKNIQYF
TRBJ2-1	TRBD2	TRBV6-1	.	TGTGCCAGCAGTGAAGTAGTTCTCCTAGCGGGGGTATATGAGCAGTTCTTC	CASSEVVLLAGVYEQFF
TRBJ1-6	TRBD1	TRBV7-2	.	TGTGCCAGCAGCCCCCGGACACAGGGGTATTCACCCCTCCACTTT	CASSPRTQGYSPLHF
TRBJ2-7	.	TRBV5-1	.	TGCGCCAGCAGCTTGGGATTCGACTTGAGGGAGCAGTACTTC	CASSLGFDLREQYF
TRBJ2-7	.	TRBV7-8	once	TGTGCCAGCAGCTTACCCTCCGGTCCCTCCTACGAGCAGTACTTC	CASSLPSGPSYEQYF
TRBJ2-5	TRBD2	TRBV29-1	.	TGTACCATCTCGGGGGGGGGAGAGACCCAGTACTTC	CTISGGGETQYF
TRBJ2-3	.	TRBV9	.	TGTGCCAGCAGCGTAGACGGGAGTTGGGGAGATACGCAGTATTTT	CASSVDGSWGDTQYF
TRBJ1-1	.	TRBV19	once	TGTGCCAGTAGTACTCCTTGGGTCACTGAAGCTTTCTTT	CASSTPWVTEAFF
TRBJ2-7	TRBD2	TRBV5-1	.	TGCGCCAGCAAGGGCGGGGGTGCCAGAAGTTCCTCCGAGCAGTACTTC	CASKGGGARSSSEQYF
TRBJ2-3	.	TRBV6-6	.	TGTGCCAGCAGCTCTAGGGGGGGCACAGATACGCAGTATTTT	CASSSRGGTDTQYF
TRBJ1-1	.	TRBV12-5	.	TGTGCTAGTGGTAAGGGGGAGGCCACTGAAGCTTTCTTT	CASGKGEATEAFF
TRBJ1-5	TRBD1	TRBV9	.	TGTGCCAGCAGCCCGACAGGGGAGGATGAACCCCAGCATTTT	CASSPTGEDEPQHF
TRBJ2-7	.	TRBV5-1	.	TGCGCCAGCAGCTTGGGGTATGACGAGCAGTACTTC	CASSLGYDEQYF
TRBJ2-1	.	TRBV7-9	.	TGTGCCAGCAGCGGCTACAGAGGGGATGAGCAGTTCTTC	CASSGYRGDEQFF
TRBJ2-7	TRBD2	TRBV4-1	.	TGCGCCAGCAGCCAAGAGGCTAGCGGGCTCTCAACCCTATACGAGCAGTACTTC	CASSQEASGLSTLYEQYF
TRBJ1-2	.	TRBV7-2	.	TGTGCCAGCAGCTTCGAGGCGGCTAACTATGGCTACACCTTC	CASSFEAANYGYTF
TRBJ2-3	TRBD2	TRBV29-1	.	TGCAGCGTTGAAGAGGGACTAGCAACAGATACGCAGTATTTT	CSVEEGLATDTQYF